This entry lists 20 T cell receptor beta chains sequenced from one sample in a study of CD8 T cells in Susac syndrome (dated by TCRdb to the late 2010s). The method behind the library was the immunoSEQ multiplex PCR assay. RNA was extracted using the RNeasy kit, and roughly 0.5 to 1 microgram was reverse transcribed with random hexamers. TCRdb reprocessed the public reads (quality trimming at Q25 with fastp, clone calling with MiXCR) and kept in-frame beta chains. Each CDR3 protein appears once, grouped with its most common genes and DNA. The sample table shows approximately 65,000 distinct CDR3 sequences, and more than 80% are seen once. The ten largest clones add up to 0.15% to 0.25% of the sample. Material for sequencing was CD8+ T cells from PBMCs. Source of these receptors: a human donor in good health.

On this clonotype itself: A junction end diverges from the germline sequence, so it may reflect a read error. The chain joins TRBV19 to TRBJ1-1; D uncertain. The germline V gene encodes CDR1 LNHDA and CDR2 SQIVND (reference sequence). CDR3 length: 14 amino acids. CDR3 sequence reads: CASGVGSRVTETFF. The CDR3 DNA reads TGTGCCAGTGGCGTAGGGAGTCGGGTCACTGAAACTTTCTTT.

The rearrangement joins TRBV19 to TRBJ1-1, with D possibly being TRBD1 (5 bases). The CDR3 is made up of 15 amino acids. CDR1 is LNHDA, CDR2 SQIVND, per germline (reference sequence). Trimming took off 1 base at V and 1 base at J, with 10 bases between the two ends. The CDR3 nucleotides are TGTGCCAGTAGTATAGCCCGGGACCCGAACACTGAAGCTTTCTTT. This translates into CASSIARDPNTEAFF.

A few counts support this clonotype. The chain uses TRBV9 and TRBJ2-3; perhaps D is TRBD1 or TRBD2 (5 bases each). Germline loops: CDR1 SGDLS, CDR2 YYNGEE. V was clipped by 4 bases and J by 0 bases, with 9 bases between them. The CDR3 extends over 14 amino acids. As DNA, the CDR3 is TGTGCCAGCAGCCCCCGGGACAGCACAGATACGCAGTATTTT. It encodes CASSPRDSTDTQYF. Based on the CDR3 plus reference TRBV9 and TRBJ2-3, the full variable domain is DSGVTQTPKHLITATGQRVTLRCSPRSGDLSVYWYQQSLDQGLQFLIQYYNGEERAKGNILERFSAQQFPDLHSELNLSSLELGDSALYFCASSPRDSTDTQYFGPGTRLTVL.

The chain carries TRBV10-3 and TRBJ1-4, with TRBD1 matching 7 bases. The germline gives CDR1 ENHRY, CDR2 SYGVKD. V shed 0 bases and J 6 bases; nucleotides not matched to a gene: 7. The CDR3 runs 16 residues. The CDR3 DNA is TGTGCCATCAGTGAGTCCGACAGGGCTGGCGATGAAAAACTGTTTTTT. Protein: CAISESDRAGDEKLFF.

V is TRBV6-6 and J is TRBJ2-7; TRBD2 agrees at 9 bases. CDR3 length: 10 amino acids. V trimming: 11 bases; J trimming: 5 bases; junction bases outside the gene matches: 1. Looked up from germline, CDR1 is MNHNY and CDR2 is SVGAGI (reference sequence). As DNA, the CDR3 is TGTGCCGCGGGGGGGCACGAGCAGTACTTC. Translated, it gives CAAGGHEQYF.

This rearrangement joins TRBV11-2 to TRBJ2-3; D is ambiguous. CDR1 is SGHAT and CDR2 is FQNNGV in the germline V gene. V lost 0 bases and J lost 0, with 13 bases in between. The CDR3 has 17 residues. The CDR3: CASSLEDSYRSTDTQYF. CDR3 bases: TGTGCCAGCAGCTTAGAAGACTCGTACAGAAGCACAGATACGCAGTATTTT.

The rearrangement links TRBV2 to TRBJ2-1; D is possibly TRBD1 or TRBD2 (6 bases each). The V end was cut by 8 bases, the J end by 3 bases, with 11 bases between. CDR1 and CDR2 from the germline V gene are SNHLY and FYNNEI. CDR3 length: 13 residues. The CDR3 DNA is TGTGCCAGCGGGGGGCAGGGCTACAATGAGCAGTTCTTC. Protein product: CASGGQGYNEQFF.

The CDR3: CASSLVGGAAEQFF. The CDR3 nucleotides read TGTGCCAGCAGTTTGGTAGGGGGAGCCGCGGAGCAGTTCTTC. V usage is TRBV28 and J usage is TRBJ2-1; the D gene is possibly TRBD1 (6 bases). Germline V lookup: CDR1 MDHEN, CDR2 SYDVKM. The CDR3 has 14 amino acids. The V end was cut by 3 bases, the J end by 10 bases, with 16 bases between.

The V and J genes are TRBV4-2 and TRBJ2-1, with D uncertain. Germline V gene lookup returns CDR1 LGHNA and CDR2 YNFKEQ. The V gene lost 2 bases and the J gene lost 3 bases, with 11 bases spanning the gap. This CDR3 is built from 15 residues. CDR3 in DNA: TGTGCCAGCAGCCAACGGCCCGTCTACTACAATGAGCAGTTCTTC. Translated: CASSQRPVYYNEQFF.

The chain links TRBV10-3 to TRBJ2-1; D is ambiguous. V was pared by 3 bases and J by 1 base, with 7 bases between. This CDR3 is built from 14 residues. Per the germline V gene, CDR1 is ENHRY and CDR2 is SYGVKD. CDR3 region: CAISEYKSYNEQFF. In DNA form, the CDR3 reads TGTGCCATCAGTGAATATAAATCCTACAATGAGCAGTTCTTC.

The J gene is TRBJ2-2, the V gene TRBV12-3 or TRBV12-4; D is possibly TRBD2 (6 bases). The CDR3 loop spans 14 amino acids. Trimming pared 5 bases from V and 3 bases from J, leaving 10 bases between. The CDR3 region has the DNA TGTGCCAGCAGTCCCGGGAGACACACCGGGGAGCTGTTTTTT. The encoded protein is CASSPGRHTGELFF.

V and J are TRBV6-2 or TRBV6-3 and TRBJ2-7; TRBD1 aligns across 10 bases. The CDR3 is made up of 14 amino acids. The V segment lost 8 bases and the J segment 6 bases; nucleotides outside the gene matches: 10. Germline loops: CDR1 MNHEY, CDR2 SVGEGT. The CDR3: CASRMGGQGLEQYF. The DNA of the CDR3 is TGTGCCAGCCGTATGGGGGGACAGGGGCTCGAGCAGTACTTC.

This clonotype has just a few counts. The V gene is TRBV6-5, the J gene TRBJ2-7, with 7 nucleotides matching TRBD1. The CDR3 has 16 amino acids. The germline V gene encodes CDR1 MNHEY and CDR2 SVGAGI. The junction had 11 bases not matched to a gene; V was cut back by 2 bases and J by 4 bases. The CDR3 DNA reads TGTGCCAGCAGTTACCCCCCCGCGACAGGGAATTACGAGCAGTACTTC. It encodes CASSYPPATGNYEQYF.

This sequence joins TRBV7-9 and TRBJ2-1; 8 nucleotides agree with TRBD1. The germline V gene encodes CDR1 SEHNR and CDR2 FQNEAQ (reference sequence). Trimming cost V 5 bases and J 16 bases; bases outside gene matches: 13. CDR3 length: 13 amino acids. CDR3 loop: CASSPTGAGGFFF. In nucleotides, the CDR3 is TGTGCCAGCAGCCCAACGGGGGCAGGGGGCTTTTTCTTC. Using reference TRBV7-9 and TRBJ2-1 for the parts outside the CDR3, the full variable domain is DTGVSQNPRHKITKRGQNVTFRCDPISEHNRLYWYRQTLGQGPEFLTYFQNEAQLEKSRLLSDRFSAERPKGSFSTLEIQRTEQGDSAMYLCASSPTGAGGFFFGPGTRLTVL.

This clonotype occurred once. V gene TRBV12-3 or TRBV12-4 combines with J gene TRBJ2-3, with 7 bases identical to TRBD1. The junction had 11 bases not matched to a gene; V was cut back by 4 bases and J by 1 base. The CDR3 contains 17 residues. CDR3: CASSSPTGQLGTDTQYF. CDR3 nucleotides: TGTGCCAGCAGTTCCCCGACGGGACAGCTAGGCACAGATACGCAGTATTTT.

The CDR3 spells CASSPQGISYEQYF. CDR3 DNA: TGTGCCAGCAGCCCTCAGGGAATCTCCTACGAGCAGTACTTC. V is TRBV5-6 and J is TRBJ2-7, with D perhaps TRBD1 (5 bases). Deletions cut 4 bases from V and 0 bases from J, with 11 bases between. Per the germline V gene, CDR1 is SGHDT and CDR2 is YYEEEE. This CDR3 has 14 residues.

The chain combines TRBV4-1 with TRBJ2-7; TRBD1 is a possible D gene (6 bases). The V gene lost 0 bases and the J gene lost 0 bases, with 18 bases spanning the gap. Germline CDR1 reads MGHRA; CDR2 reads YSYEKL. The length of the CDR3 is 18 residues. This chain's CDR3 is CASSQDYGDTYHSYEQYF. In DNA form, the CDR3 reads TGCGCCAGCAGCCAAGATTATGGGGACACCTATCACTCCTACGAGCAGTACTTC.

This chain connects TRBV27 to TRBJ1-5; D gene uncertain. CDR3 length: 13 residues. V was pared by 3 bases and J by 4 bases, with 7 bases between. Germline loops: CDR1 MNHEY, CDR2 SMNVEV (reference sequence). The DNA for the CDR3 is TGTGCCAGCAGTTTTGGAACGAATCAGCCCCAGCATTTT. This translates into CASSFGTNQPQHF.

The chain has TRBV5-1 and TRBJ1-2; 8 bases agree with TRBD1. Germline-derived CDR1 and CDR2 are SGHRS and YFSETQ. The V segment lost 4 bases and the J segment 3 bases; nucleotides outside the gene matches: 8. CDR3 length: 15 residues. Here the CDR3 DNA reads TGCGCCAGCAGCACCGGGACAGGTTTCGACTATGGCTACACCTTC. It translates to CASSTGTGFDYGYTF.

The chain is built from TRBV4-2 and TRBJ1-1; D remains unclear. Germline CDR1 reads LGHNA; CDR2 reads YNFKEQ. The CDR3 is 13 residues long. The V end lost 0 bases, the J end lost 8 bases, and 10 bases lay between the germline ends. For the CDR3, the DNA is TGTGCCAGCAGCCAAGAGGCAGGACCCGAAGCTTTCTTT. This gives the protein CASSQEAGPEAFF.